This T cell receptor (beta chain) was captured in a study of T cell changes during pregnancy in multiple sclerosis. Trimming cost V 6 bases and J 5 bases, with 5 bases left between them. The V gene's germline CDR1 is LNHDA and CDR2 SQIVND (reference sequence). The CDR3 covers 12 residues. Using immunoSEQ multiplex PCR, the repertoire was profiled, and TCRdb retains in-frame clones only, with some absent. In the table there are tens of thousands of clones, approximately 92% of which are singletons. The gene calls are TRBV19 and TRBJ2-6; no clear D. The TCR originated in a female donor with multiple sclerosis, enrolled in a pregnancy study. Sequenced material: CD4+ T cells from peripheral blood mononuclear cells, taken in the third trimester of pregnancy. The CDR3, as DNA: TGTGCCAGTAGCCCTTGGGCCAACGTCCTGACTTTC. This encodes CASSPWANVLTF.